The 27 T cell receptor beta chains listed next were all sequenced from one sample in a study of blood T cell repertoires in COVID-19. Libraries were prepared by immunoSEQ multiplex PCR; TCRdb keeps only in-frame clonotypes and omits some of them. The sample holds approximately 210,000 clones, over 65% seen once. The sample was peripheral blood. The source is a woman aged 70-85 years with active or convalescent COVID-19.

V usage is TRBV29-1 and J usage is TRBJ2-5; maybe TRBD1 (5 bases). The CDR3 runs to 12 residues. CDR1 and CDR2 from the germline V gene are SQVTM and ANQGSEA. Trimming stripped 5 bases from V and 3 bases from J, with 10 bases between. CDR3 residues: CSVRTPEETQYF. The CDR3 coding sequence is TGCAGCGTTAGGACACCAGAAGAGACCCAGTACTTC.

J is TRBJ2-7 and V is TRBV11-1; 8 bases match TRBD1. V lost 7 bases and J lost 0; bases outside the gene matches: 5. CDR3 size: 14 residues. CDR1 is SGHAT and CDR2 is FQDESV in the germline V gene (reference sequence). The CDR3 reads CASTSGGASYEQYF. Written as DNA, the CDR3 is TGTGCCAGCACCTCAGGGGGCGCCTCCTACGAGCAGTACTTC.

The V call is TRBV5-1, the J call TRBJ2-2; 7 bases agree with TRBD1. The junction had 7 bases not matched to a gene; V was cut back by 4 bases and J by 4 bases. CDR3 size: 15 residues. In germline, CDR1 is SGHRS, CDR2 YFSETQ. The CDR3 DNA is TGCGCCAGCAGCCTTACCGGGGACAGCACCGGGGAGCTGTTTTTT. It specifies CASSLTGDSTGELFF.

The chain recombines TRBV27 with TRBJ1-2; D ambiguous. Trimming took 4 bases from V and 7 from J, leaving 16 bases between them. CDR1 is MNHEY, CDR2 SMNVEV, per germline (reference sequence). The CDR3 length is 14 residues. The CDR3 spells CASSWGGPSAGYTF. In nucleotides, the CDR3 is TGTGCCAGCAGTTGGGGAGGTCCTTCGGCTGGCTACACCTTC.

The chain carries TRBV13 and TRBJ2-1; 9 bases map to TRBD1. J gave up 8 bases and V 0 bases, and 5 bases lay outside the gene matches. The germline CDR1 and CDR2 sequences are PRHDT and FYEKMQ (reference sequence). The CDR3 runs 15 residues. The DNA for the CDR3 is TGTGCCAGCAGCTTAGGAGGACAGGGGCAACATGAGCAGTTCTTC. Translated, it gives CASSLGGQGQHEQFF.

CDR3 bases: TGTGCCAGCAGCTCCCAGAAAAACTCACCCCTCCACTTT. Residues: CASSSQKNSPLHF. The J gene is TRBJ1-6, the V gene TRBV6-5, with D uncertain. Trimming pared 6 bases from V and 10 bases from J, leaving 13 bases between. Looked up from germline, CDR1 is MNHEY and CDR2 is SVGAGI. The CDR3 contains 13 residues.

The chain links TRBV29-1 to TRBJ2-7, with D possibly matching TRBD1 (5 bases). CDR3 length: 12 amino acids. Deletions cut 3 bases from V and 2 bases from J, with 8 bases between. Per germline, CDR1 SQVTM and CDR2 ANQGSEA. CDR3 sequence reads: CSVELGPYEQYF. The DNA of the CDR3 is TGCAGCGTTGAGTTGGGGCCCTACGAGCAGTACTTC.

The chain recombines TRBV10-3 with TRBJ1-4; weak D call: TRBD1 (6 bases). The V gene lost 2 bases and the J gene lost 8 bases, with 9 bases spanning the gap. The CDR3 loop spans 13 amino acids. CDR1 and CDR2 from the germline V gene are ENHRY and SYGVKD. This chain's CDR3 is CAISERGGEKLFF. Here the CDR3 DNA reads TGTGCCATCAGTGAGAGGGGGGGGGAAAAACTGTTTTTT.

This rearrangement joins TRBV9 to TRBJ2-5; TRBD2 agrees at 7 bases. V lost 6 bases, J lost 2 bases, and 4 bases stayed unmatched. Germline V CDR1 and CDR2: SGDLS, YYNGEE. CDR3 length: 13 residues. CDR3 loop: CASNRGEQETQYF. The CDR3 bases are TGTGCCAGCAATCGGGGGGAACAAGAGACCCAGTACTTC.

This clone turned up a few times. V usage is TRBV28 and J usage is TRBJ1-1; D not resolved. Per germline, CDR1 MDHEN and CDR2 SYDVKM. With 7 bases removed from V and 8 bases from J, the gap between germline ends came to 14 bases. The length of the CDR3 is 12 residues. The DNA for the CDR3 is TGTGCCAGCAACTGGGCTTTGAACGAAGCTTTCTTT. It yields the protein CASNWALNEAFF. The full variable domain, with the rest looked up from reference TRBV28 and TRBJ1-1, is DVKVTQSSRYLVKRTGEKVFLECVQDMDHENMFWYRQDPGLGLRLIYFSYDVKMKEKGDIPEGYSVSREKKERFSLILESASTNQTSMYLCASNWALNEAFFGQGTRLTVV.

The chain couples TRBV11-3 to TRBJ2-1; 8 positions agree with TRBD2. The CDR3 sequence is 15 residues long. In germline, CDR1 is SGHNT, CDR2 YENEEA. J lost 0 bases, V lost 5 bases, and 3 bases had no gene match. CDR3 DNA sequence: TGTGCCAGCAGCCCTCGGGGGGGCTCCTACAATGAGCAGTTCTTC. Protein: CASSPRGGSYNEQFF.

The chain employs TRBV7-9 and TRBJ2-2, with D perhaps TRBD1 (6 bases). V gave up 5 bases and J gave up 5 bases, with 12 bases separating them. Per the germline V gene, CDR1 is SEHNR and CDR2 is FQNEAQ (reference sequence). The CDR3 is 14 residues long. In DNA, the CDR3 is TGTGCCAGCAGCATATGGACAGAGACCGGGGAGCTGTTTTTT. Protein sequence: CASSIWTETGELFF.

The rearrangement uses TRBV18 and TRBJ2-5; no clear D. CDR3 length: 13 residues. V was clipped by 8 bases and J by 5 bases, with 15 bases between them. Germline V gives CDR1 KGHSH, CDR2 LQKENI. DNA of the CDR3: TGTGCCAGCCGGCGAGGAGAAAAGGAGACCCAGTACTTC. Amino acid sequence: CASRRGEKETQYF.

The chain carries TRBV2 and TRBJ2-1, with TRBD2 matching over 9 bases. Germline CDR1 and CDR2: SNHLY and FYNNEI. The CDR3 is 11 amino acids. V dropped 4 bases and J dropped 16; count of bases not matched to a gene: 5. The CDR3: CASSVAGGPFF. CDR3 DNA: TGTGCCAGCAGTGTCGCGGGGGGGCCCTTCTTC.

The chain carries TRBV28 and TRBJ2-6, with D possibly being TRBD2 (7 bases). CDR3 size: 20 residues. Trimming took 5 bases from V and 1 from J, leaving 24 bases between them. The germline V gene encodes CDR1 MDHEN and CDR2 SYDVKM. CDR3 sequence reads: CASSPAGEGGASSGANVLTF. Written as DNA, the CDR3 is TGTGCCAGCAGTCCCGCGGGGGAGGGGGGCGCAAGTTCTGGGGCCAACGTCCTGACTTTC. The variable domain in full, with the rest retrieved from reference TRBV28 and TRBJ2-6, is DVKVTQSSRYLVKRTGEKVFLECVQDMDHENMFWYRQDPGLGLRLIYFSYDVKMKEKGDIPEGYSVSREKKERFSLILESASTNQTSMYLCASSPAGEGGASSGANVLTFGAGSRLTVL.

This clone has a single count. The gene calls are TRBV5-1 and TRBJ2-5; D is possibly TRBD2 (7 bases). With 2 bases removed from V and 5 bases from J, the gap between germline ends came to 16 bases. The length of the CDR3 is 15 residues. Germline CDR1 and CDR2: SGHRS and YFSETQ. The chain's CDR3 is CASSFSPGGQETQYF. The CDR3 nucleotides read TGCGCCAGCAGCTTCTCCCCGGGGGGCCAGGAGACCCAGTACTTC.

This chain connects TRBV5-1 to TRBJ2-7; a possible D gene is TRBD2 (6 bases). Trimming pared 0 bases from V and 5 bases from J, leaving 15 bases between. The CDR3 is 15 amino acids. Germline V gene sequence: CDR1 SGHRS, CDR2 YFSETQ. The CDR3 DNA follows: TGCGCCAGCAGCTTGGTTCTCGGCGGGGTCCACGAGCAGTACTTC. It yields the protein CASSLVLGGVHEQYF. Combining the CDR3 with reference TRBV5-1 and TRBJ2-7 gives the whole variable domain KAGVTQTPRYLIKTRGQQVTLSCSPISGHRSVSWYQQTPGQGLQFLFEYFSETQRNKGNFPGRFSGRQFSNSRSEMNVSTLELGDSALYLCASSLVLGGVHEQYFGPGTRLTVT.

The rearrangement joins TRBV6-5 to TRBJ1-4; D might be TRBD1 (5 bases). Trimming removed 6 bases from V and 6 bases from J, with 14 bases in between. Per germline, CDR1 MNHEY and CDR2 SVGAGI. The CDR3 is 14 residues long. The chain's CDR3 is CASRAGFGDEKLFF. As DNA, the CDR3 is TGTGCCAGCAGAGCAGGGTTTGGGGATGAAAAACTGTTTTTT.

The CDR3: CASSMSGNGQPQHF. The CDR3 DNA follows: TGCGCCAGCAGCATGTCCGGGAATGGTCAGCCCCAGCATTTT. The V and J genes are TRBV4-1 and TRBJ1-5; unclear D gene. Trimming cost V 5 bases and J 6 bases, with 14 bases left between them. The V gene's germline CDR1 is MGHRA and CDR2 YSYEKL. This CDR3 spans 14 amino acids.

DNA of the CDR3: TGCGCCAGCAGCTTGAACAGTATCTACGAGCAGTACTTC. It codes for CASSLNSIYEQYF. The chain links TRBV5-1 to TRBJ2-7; D unresolved. The CDR3 sequence is 13 residues long. The ends were cut back, 1 base at V and 3 bases at J, with 8 bases in the middle. Germline V gene lookup returns CDR1 SGHRS and CDR2 YFSETQ.

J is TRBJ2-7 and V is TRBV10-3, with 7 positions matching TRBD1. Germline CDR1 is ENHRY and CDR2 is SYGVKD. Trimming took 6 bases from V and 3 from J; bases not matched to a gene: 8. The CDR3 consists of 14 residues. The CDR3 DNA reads TGTGCCATCAGGGGGACAGAGGGGGACTACGAGCAGTACTTC. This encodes CAIRGTEGDYEQYF.

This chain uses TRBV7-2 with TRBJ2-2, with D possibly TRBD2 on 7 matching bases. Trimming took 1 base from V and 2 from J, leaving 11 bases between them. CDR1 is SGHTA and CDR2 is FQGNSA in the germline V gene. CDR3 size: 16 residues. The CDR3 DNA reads TGTGCCAGCAGCTTAGTCGGGGGGCCTAACACCGGGGAGCTGTTTTTT. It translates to CASSLVGGPNTGELFF.

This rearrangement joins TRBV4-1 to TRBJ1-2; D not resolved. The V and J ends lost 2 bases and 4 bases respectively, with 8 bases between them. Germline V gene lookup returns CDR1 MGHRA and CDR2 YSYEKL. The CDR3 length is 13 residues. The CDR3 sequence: CASSQQELYGYTF. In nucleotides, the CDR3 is TGCGCCAGCAGCCAACAGGAACTCTATGGCTACACCTTC.

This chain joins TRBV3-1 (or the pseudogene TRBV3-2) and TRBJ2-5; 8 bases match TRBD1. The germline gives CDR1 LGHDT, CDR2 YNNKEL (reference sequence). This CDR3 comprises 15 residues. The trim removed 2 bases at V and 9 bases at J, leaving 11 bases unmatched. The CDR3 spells CASSQLGTGSGAQYF. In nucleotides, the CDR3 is TGTGCCAGCAGCCAACTCGGGACAGGATCGGGAGCCCAGTACTTC.

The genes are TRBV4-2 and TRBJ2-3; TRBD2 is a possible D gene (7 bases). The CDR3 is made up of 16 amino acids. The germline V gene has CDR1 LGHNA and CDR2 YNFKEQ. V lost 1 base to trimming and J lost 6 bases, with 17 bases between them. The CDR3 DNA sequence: TGTGCCAGCAGCCAAGGGGTAGGGGGGGCCTGGGATACGCAGTATTTT. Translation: CASSQGVGGAWDTQYF.

The CDR3 bases are TGTGCCAGCAACGGACAGGGGGCCACCGGGGAGCTGTTTTTT. Amino acids: CASNGQGATGELFF. V usage is TRBV28 and J usage is TRBJ2-2, with 11 positions matching TRBD1. There are 14 residues in the CDR3. The germline gives CDR1 MDHEN, CDR2 SYDVKM. The J segment lost 4 bases and the V segment lost 7 bases, leaving 2 bases of the junction unmatched.

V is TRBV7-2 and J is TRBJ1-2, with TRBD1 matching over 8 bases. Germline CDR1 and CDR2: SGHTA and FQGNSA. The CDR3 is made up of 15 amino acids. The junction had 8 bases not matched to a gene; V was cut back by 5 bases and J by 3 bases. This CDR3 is CASSTRQGLYYGYTF. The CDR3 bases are TGTGCCAGCAGCACCCGACAGGGGCTCTACTATGGCTACACCTTC.